This T cell receptor beta chain was recorded in a study of CD8 T cells in ankylosing spondylitis. MiXCR, applied by TCRdb to the 5' RACE reads, yields one record per CDR3 protein. This sample has around 42,000 distinct CDR3 sequences, with 2.5% to 3.5% found just once. Trimming left V 1 base short and J 1 base short, with 12 bases between. CDR3 length equals 15 residues. The germline gives CDR1 SGDLS, CDR2 YYNGEE. This clonotype appeared many times. J is TRBJ2-7 and V is TRBV9; no clear D gene. The TCR originated in a male donor with ankylosing spondylitis or in good health (not recorded which). The sample comprised blood, either unsorted or a sorted T cell fraction (not recorded which). The CDR3 loop is CASSVFPGVSYEQYF. The CDR3 DNA is TGTGCCAGCAGCGTATTTCCAGGAGTATCCTACGAGCAGTACTTC.